This passage covers 9 T cell receptor beta chains from one sample sequenced in a study of human T cells and chemical hapten exposure. Specified time point: patch test 1, 2 weeks after DPC sensitization. The sample's treatment: therapeutic diphenylcyclopropenone sensitization with weekly scalp DPC. Total RNA extraction was carried out from unfractionated whole blood. Each CDR3 protein is one row after TCRdb ran MiXCR on the RACE reads. The data show approximately 52,000 distinct CDR3 sequences, approximately 11% seen once. Sample: whole blood, taken in connection with sensitization to the hapten diphenylcyclopropenone (DPC). The source of these receptors is a woman between 40 and 50 years old with alopecia areata. Some clones in this sample may be carry-over from other donors' samples.

This rearrangement joins TRBV29-1 to TRBJ2-1; 7 bases agree with TRBD2. CDR3 length: 13 amino acids. V shed 3 bases, J shed 5 bases, and the junction held 4 bases outside the gene matches. Germline V gene sequence: CDR1 SQVTM, CDR2 ANQGSEA. Written as DNA, the CDR3 is TGCAGCGTTGAGTCTAGCGGTCACAATGAGCAGTTCTTC. The encoded protein is CSVESSGHNEQFF.

This clonotype was seen a few times. This chain connects TRBV7-2 to TRBJ2-1; D remains unclear. V lost 1 base, J lost 7 bases, and 2 bases lay in between. Germline loops: CDR1 SGHTA, CDR2 FQGNSA. CDR3 length equals 11 residues. CDR3 sequence (DNA): TGTGCCAGCAGCTTAGTTAATGAGCAGTTCTTC. Translated, it gives CASSLVNEQFF.

V gene TRBV29-1 combines with J gene TRBJ1-1; D is unclear. Germline V gives CDR1 SQVTM, CDR2 ANQGSEA. V lost 4 bases and J lost 1, with 10 bases in between. CDR3 length: 13 residues. This chain's CDR3 is CSVVSGPNTEAFF. The CDR3 DNA sequence: TGCAGCGTTGTTTCAGGACCGAACACTGAAGCTTTCTTT. Using reference TRBV29-1 and TRBJ1-1 for the parts outside the CDR3, the full variable domain is SAVISQKPSRDICQRGTSLTIQCQVDSQVTMMFWYRQQPGQSLTLIATANQGSEATYESGFVIDKFPISRPNLTFSTLTVSNMSPEDSSIYLCSVVSGPNTEAFFGQGTRLTVV.

Here the CDR3 DNA reads TGCGCCAGCAGCTTGTGGGGCGGTTCTCAAGAGACCCAGTACTTC. It translates to CASSLWGGSQETQYF. The V gene is TRBV5-1, the J gene TRBJ2-5, with a possible D match to TRBD1 (5 bases). Germline assignment: CDR1 SGHRS and CDR2 YFSETQ. The CDR3 is 15 residues long. Trimming pared 1 base from V and 2 bases from J, leaving 12 bases between.

The chain employs TRBV6-5 and TRBJ2-7; D ambiguous. In germline, CDR1 is MNHEY, CDR2 SVGAGI. The CDR3 length is 14 residues. V was pared by 2 bases and J by 5 bases, with 13 bases between. This chain's CDR3 is CASSYRAVSDEQYF. In DNA, the CDR3 is TGTGCCAGCAGTTACCGGGCAGTCTCTGACGAGCAGTACTTC.

This clonotype was found many times. The CDR3 protein is CASSPMTVSTDTQYF. The CDR3, as DNA: TGCGCCAGCAGCCCGATGACGGTGAGCACAGATACGCAGTATTTT. V and J are TRBV5-1 and TRBJ2-3; D not certain. Germline V gene sequence: CDR1 SGHRS, CDR2 YFSETQ. The CDR3 runs 15 residues. The V gene lost 4 bases and the J gene lost 0 bases, with 12 bases spanning the gap.

The sample holds a few counts of this clonotype. The rearrangement uses TRBV11-2 and TRBJ2-7; TRBD1 or TRBD2 may be the D gene (5 bases each). Trimming took 4 bases from V and 6 from J, leaving 16 bases between them. The CDR3 is 14 residues long. Per germline, CDR1 SGHAT and CDR2 FQNNGV. The DNA for the CDR3 is TGTGCCAGCAGCTCCCTGGGGATTGGGGGCGAGCAGTACTTC. It translates to CASSSLGIGGEQYF.

This clonotype was counted a few times. The chain employs TRBV6-5 and TRBJ2-2; 8 bases are shared with TRBD2. The CDR3 loop spans 14 amino acids. CDR1 is MNHEY, CDR2 SVGAGI, per germline. V lost 5 bases and J lost 6; bases outside the gene matches: 5. CDR3 coding DNA: TGTGCCAGCAGTCCGGACGGGGGGGCCGGGGAGCTGTTTTTT. It encodes CASSPDGGAGELFF.

This clonotype showed up many times. This chain joins TRBV20-1 and TRBJ2-1; 11 positions match TRBD2. The CDR3 covers 15 residues. The V gene end was trimmed by 2 bases and the J gene end by 10 bases; junction bases not matched to a gene: 10. Germline V gene sequence: CDR1 DFQATT, CDR2 SNEGSKA (reference sequence). The DNA for the CDR3 is TGCAGTGCTAGATCCCTAGCGGGAGGATTCTGGGAGCAGTTCTTC. This encodes CSARSLAGGFWEQFF.